The clone carrying this TCR beta chain was detected a few times. Its target is not known. The isolated RNA, all of it, was reverse transcribed, so expressed TCRB transcripts were what got sequenced. TCRdb's copy holds only in-frame clones and misses some; the assay was immunoSEQ multiplex PCR. The table records approximately 360,000 clones, approximately 12% of them present only once. The record originates from a study of beta chain features in type 1 diabetes. The study, taken as a whole, reports: The question left open here concerned HLA type influencing TCRB rearrangement. Within each of all four CD4+ subsets, Type 1 diabetes patients had TCRB CDR3s that were moderately but significantly shorter. PCR may have favored shorter templates equally in patients and controls.

This CDR3 region has 14 residues. V shed 3 bases, J shed 7 bases, and the junction held 6 bases outside the gene matches. CDR1 ENHRY and CDR2 SYGVKD come from the germline V gene. The receptor was derived from a woman in her late teens or twenties with type 1 diabetes. Input material: naive CD4+ T cells from blood. This chain uses TRBV10-3 with TRBJ2-5, with TRBD1 matching over 9 bases. The CDR3 sequence: CAISEGTGFGTQYF. CDR3 DNA: TGTGCCATCAGTGAAGGGACAGGGTTCGGGACCCAGTACTTC.